The 32 T cell receptor beta chains reported below all come from one sample, sequenced in a study of cytomegalovirus exposure and HLA in healthy donors. The PCR was carried out with 60 Vbeta primers and 13 Jbeta primers. Data came from immunoSEQ multiplex PCR; TCRdb stores just in-frame clones and leaves some out. The sample shows 150,000 to 190,000 clones, approximately 85% of them seen only once. What was sequenced was PBMCs. Every receptor here comes from a woman aged 18 to 35 in good health and CMV-seronegative.

This clone was recorded once. This chain joins TRBV2 and TRBJ2-5; D gene unclear. The CDR3 is 12 amino acids. Germline loops: CDR1 SNHLY, CDR2 FYNNEI. Between the trimmed V and J ends, which lost 4 bases and 5 bases, there was a span of 8 bases. The CDR3 loop is CASSGGRETQYF. In nucleotides, the CDR3 is TGTGCCAGCAGTGGAGGAAGGGAGACCCAGTACTTC. Combining the CDR3 with reference TRBV2 and TRBJ2-5 gives the whole variable domain EPEVTQTPSHQVTQMGQEVILRCVPISNHLYFYWYRQILGQKVEFLVSFYNNEISEKSEIFDDQFSVERPDGSNFTLKIRSTKLEDSAMYFCASSGGRETQYFGPGTRLLVL.

The chain combines TRBV29-1 with TRBJ1-1; a possible D gene is TRBD1 (5 bases). Deletions cut 8 bases from V and 7 bases from J, with 20 bases between. Germline V lookup: CDR1 SQVTM, CDR2 ANQGSEA. CDR3 length: 13 residues. CDR3 coding DNA: TGCAGCACCCGACAGAGGATGGGGTATGAAGCTTTCTTT. It translates to CSTRQRMGYEAFF.

The chain is built from TRBV18 and TRBJ2-3, with 7 bases matching TRBD1. The CDR3 has 15 amino acids. Trimming removed 4 bases from V and 6 bases from J; junction bases left unmatched: 10. Germline V gene data show CDR1 as KGHSH and CDR2 as LQKENI. CDR3: CASSLIQGSADTQYF. The CDR3 DNA sequence: TGTGCCAGCTCACTAATACAGGGGTCTGCGGATACGCAGTATTTT. The variable domain in full, with the rest retrieved from reference TRBV18 and TRBJ2-3, is NAGVMQNPRHLVRRRGQEARLRCSPMKGHSHVYWYRQLPEEGLKFMVYLQKENIIDESGMPKERFSAEFPKEGPSILRIQQVVRGDSAAYFCASSLIQGSADTQYFGPGTRLTVL.

The chain has TRBV7-8 and TRBJ2-5, with D possibly matching TRBD2 (6 bases). Looked up from germline, CDR1 is SGHVS and CDR2 is FQNEAQ. The CDR3 is 15 amino acids. V gave up 0 bases and J gave up 7 bases, with 15 bases separating them. The CDR3 spells CASSLALEGEWTQYF. In nucleotides, the CDR3 is TGTGCCAGCAGCTTAGCGTTGGAGGGCGAGTGGACCCAGTACTTC. Supplemented by reference TRBV7-8 and TRBJ2-5, the full variable domain reads GAGVSQSPRYKVAKRGQDVALRCDPISGHVSLFWYQQALGQGPEFLTYFQNEAQLDKSGLPSDRFFAERPEGSVSTLKIQRTQQEDSAVYLCASSLALEGEWTQYFGPGTRLLVL.

This chain uses TRBV6-5 with TRBJ2-1, with a possible D match to TRBD2 (5 bases). Trimming removed 2 bases at V and 8 bases at J, with 10 bases between. This CDR3 region has 13 residues. Germline CDR1 MNHEY, CDR2 SVGAGI. CDR3: CASSYLGGHEQFF. CDR3 DNA: TGTGCCAGCAGTTACCTAGGAGGTCATGAGCAGTTCTTC.

This clone was detected only once. The rearrangement joins TRBV30 to TRBJ1-2; a possible D gene is TRBD1 (5 bases). The CDR3 loop spans 13 amino acids. The V gene's germline CDR1 is GTSNPN and CDR2 SVGIG (reference sequence). Trimming shortened V by 0 bases and J by 6 bases, and 11 bases separated the two germline ends. This CDR3 reads CAWSVYWGDGYTF. The CDR3 bases are TGTGCCTGGAGTGTATACTGGGGCGATGGCTACACCTTC.

V is TRBV28 and J is TRBJ2-7; D gene unclear. Trimming left V 5 bases short and J 1 base short, with 15 bases between. The CDR3 consists of 15 residues. The germline V gene encodes CDR1 MDHEN and CDR2 SYDVKM. CDR3 loop: CASSRLRASSYEQYF. CDR3 in DNA: TGTGCCAGCAGTCGTTTGCGCGCCTCATCCTACGAGCAGTACTTC.

This chain uses TRBV27 with TRBJ1-6; D call uncertain. CDR1 MNHEY and CDR2 SMNVEV come from the germline V gene (reference sequence). Deletions cut 8 bases from V and 9 bases from J, with 8 bases between. CDR3 size: 11 residues. The CDR3 DNA reads TGTGCCAGCGGTGAGGTTTCACCCCTCCACTTT. It specifies CASGEVSPLHF.

The chain recombines TRBV6-1 with TRBJ2-2, with 8 nucleotides matching TRBD1. V lost 7 bases to trimming and J lost 6 bases; unmatched junction nucleotides: 10. The CDR3 totals 15 residues. CDR1 is MNHNS and CDR2 is SASEGT in the germline V gene. In DNA form, the CDR3 reads TGTGCCAGCACCTCACAGGGGGTCTCGTCCGGGGAGCTGTTTTTT. Amino acids: CASTSQGVSSGELFF.

Comment on this clone: Other DNA sequences from this sample encode an identical CDR3 as well. The chain carries TRBV28 and TRBJ1-5; 9 nucleotides match TRBD1. V dropped 4 bases and J dropped 4; count of bases not matched to a gene: 2. CDR3 length: 14 residues. From germline, CDR1 is MDHEN and CDR2 SYDVKM. The CDR3 protein is CASSSGTGNQPQHF. In nucleotides, the CDR3 is TGTGCCAGCAGTTCCGGGACAGGGAATCAGCCCCAGCATTTT. Drawing the rest from reference TRBV28 and TRBJ1-5, the complete variable domain is DVKVTQSSRYLVKRTGEKVFLECVQDMDHENMFWYRQDPGLGLRLIYFSYDVKMKEKGDIPEGYSVSREKKERFSLILESASTNQTSMYLCASSSGTGNQPQHFGDGTRLSIL.

As for this clone: One junction end disagrees with the germline gene, perhaps due to a read error. The chain uses TRBV9 and TRBJ2-5; D is unresolved. The germline CDR1 and CDR2 sequences are SGDLS and YYNGEE. CDR3 length: 14 residues. This CDR3 is CASSPYGSQGTQYF. The CDR3 DNA is TGTGCCAGCAGCCCCTACGGGTCACAAGGGACCCAGTACTTC.

V usage is TRBV4-3 and J usage is TRBJ2-1; no clear D gene. V was trimmed by 2 bases and J by 4 bases, leaving 18 bases between them. There are 17 residues in the CDR3. Germline CDR1 and CDR2: LGHNA and YSLEER. This CDR3 is CASSQNVKARVYNEQFF. For the CDR3, the DNA is TGCGCCAGCAGCCAAAACGTCAAGGCCCGGGTTTACAATGAGCAGTTCTTC.

The genes are TRBV7-9 and TRBJ2-3; D is unclear. Trimming removed 3 bases at V and 2 bases at J, with 12 bases between. The CDR3 covers 15 residues. Germline CDR1 SEHNR, CDR2 FQNEAQ (reference sequence). This CDR3 reads CASSFDNNPTDTQYF. DNA for the CDR3: TGTGCCAGCAGCTTCGATAACAACCCCACAGATACGCAGTATTTT.

The chain recombines TRBV19 with TRBJ2-1; 9 bases map to TRBD2. This CDR3 spans 15 amino acids. Germline CDR1 LNHDA, CDR2 SQIVND (reference sequence). The trim removed 3 bases at V and 5 bases at J, leaving 5 bases unmatched. Here the CDR3 reads CASSIGLAGNNEQFF. The CDR3 region has the DNA TGTGCCAGTAGTATTGGGCTAGCGGGGAACAATGAGCAGTTCTTC.

V is TRBV30 and J is TRBJ1-5; unclear D gene. Germline values: CDR1 GTSNPN, CDR2 SVGIG (reference sequence). The length of the CDR3 is 16 residues. V was pared by 2 bases and J by 0 bases, with 14 bases between. The CDR3 spells CAWSTRGFYSNQPQHF. CDR3 DNA: TGTGCCTGGAGTACTAGAGGGTTCTATAGCAATCAGCCCCAGCATTTT.

The chain combines TRBV2 with TRBJ2-7, with TRBD1 identical over 7 bases. Germline CDR1 SNHLY, CDR2 FYNNEI. The V segment lost 5 bases and the J segment 6 bases; nucleotides outside the gene matches: 4. This CDR3 has 12 residues. The CDR3 DNA reads TGTGCCAGCAGTAGGGGGCGAATCGAGCAGTACTTC. Amino acids: CASSRGRIEQYF.

A remark on this clone: The germline gene is not matched at one end of the junction; a read error may be the cause. The chain combines TRBV11-2 with TRBJ2-7, with TRBD2 matching 11 bases. Germline assignment: CDR1 SGHAT and CDR2 FQNNGV. The CDR3 totals 16 residues. The DNA of the CDR3 is TGTGCCAGTAATAGGTGGCCACTAGCGGGAGTGCACGAGCAGCACTTC. Amino acids: CASNRWPLAGVHEQHF. Looking up the rest from reference TRBV11-2 and TRBJ2-7 gives the full variable domain: EAGVAQSPRYKIIEKRQSVAFWCNPISGHATLYWYQQILGQGPKLLIQFQNNGVVDDSQLPKDRFSAERLKGVDSTLKIQPAKLEDSAVYLCASNRWPLAGVHEQHFGPGTRLTVT.

The CDR3 sequence: CASSFSGTRGDTQYF. Here the CDR3 DNA reads TGTGCCAGCAGCTTTAGCGGGACCCGGGGGGATACGCAGTATTTT. This sequence joins TRBV5-4 and TRBJ2-3; 8 nucleotides align to TRBD2. CDR1 SGHNT and CDR2 YYREEE come from the germline V gene (reference sequence). Trimming removed 2 bases from V and 6 bases from J; junction bases left unmatched: 8. The CDR3 loop spans 15 amino acids.

This chain joins TRBV28 and TRBJ2-7; 8 bases are shared with TRBD1. CDR1 and CDR2 (germline): MDHEN, SYDVKM. The CDR3 runs to 16 residues. V lost 0 bases, J lost 4 bases, and 8 bases stayed unmatched. Written as DNA, the CDR3 is TGTGCCAGCAGTTTATGGACCGCGACAGGGGTTTACGAGCAGTACTTC. This encodes CASSLWTATGVYEQYF.

This clone has only one observation. The genes are TRBV11-2 and TRBJ2-2, with D possibly TRBD2 on 7 matching bases. V lost 6 bases to trimming and J lost 0 bases, with 14 bases between them. This CDR3 spans 16 amino acids. Germline-derived CDR1 and CDR2 are SGHAT and FQNNGV. The CDR3 sequence: CASSFGGASNTGELFF. DNA of the CDR3: TGTGCCAGCAGTTTTGGGGGGGCTTCGAACACCGGGGAGCTGTTTTTT.

This clone was recorded once. The chain combines TRBV19 with TRBJ2-3, with D unclear. Trimming removed 3 bases at V and 2 bases at J, with 12 bases between. This CDR3 is 15 amino acids long. CDR1 LNHDA and CDR2 SQIVND come from the germline V gene (reference sequence). CDR3 nucleotide sequence: TGTGCCAGTAGTATTCGTGGCGGTACCACAGATACGCAGTATTTT. Amino acid sequence: CASSIRGGTTDTQYF.

The V and J genes are TRBV27 and TRBJ2-1; D is unresolved. This CDR3 has 15 residues. The V end was cut by 5 bases, the J end by 4 bases, with 15 bases between. Germline lookup yields CDR1 MNHEY and CDR2 SMNVEV (reference sequence). For the CDR3, the DNA is TGTGCCAGCAGTCCCCGCCTGACAACTTACAATGAGCAGTTCTTC. Translating it yields CASSPRLTTYNEQFF.

The V gene is TRBV28, the J gene TRBJ2-3, with TRBD1 as a possible D gene (6 bases). The CDR3 length is 16 residues. The V gene's germline CDR1 is MDHEN and CDR2 SYDVKM. The V end lost 6 bases, the J end lost 4 bases, and 20 bases lay between the germline ends. The DNA for the CDR3 is TGTGCCAGCAGCCCACAGGCAGGCAGGGGCCCAGATACGCAGTATTTT. Translation gives CASSPQAGRGPDTQYF.

The chain employs TRBV30 and TRBJ1-3; no definite D call. Germline assignment: CDR1 GTSNPN and CDR2 SVGIG (reference sequence). V was shortened by 4 bases and J by 0 bases, with 4 bases between the two germline ends. This CDR3 has 12 amino acids. The CDR3 region has the DNA TGTGCCTGGACGGTCTCTGGAAACACCATATATTTT. Translated: CAWTVSGNTIYF.

The genes are TRBV7-9 and TRBJ2-5; 12 bases agree with TRBD1. Germline V gene data show CDR1 as SEHNR and CDR2 as FQNEAQ (reference sequence). The V gene end was trimmed by 5 bases and the J gene end by 5 bases; junction bases not matched to a gene: 6. This CDR3 contains 15 residues. CDR3 protein: CASSLGQGAGETQYF. The CDR3 bases are TGTGCCAGCAGCCTGGGACAGGGGGCGGGGGAGACCCAGTACTTC.

This chain joins TRBV6-1 and TRBJ2-7, with 8 bases that match TRBD1. The germline CDR1 and CDR2 sequences are MNHNS and SASEGT. The CDR3 is 15 residues long. The ends lost 6 bases at V and 3 bases at J; junction bases unmatched: 10. CDR3 sequence reads: CASRNRGYPNYEQYF. CDR3 bases: TGTGCCAGCAGAAACAGGGGGTACCCAAACTACGAGCAGTACTTC.

This clone was counted once. The V call is TRBV4-3, the J call TRBJ1-2; TRBD1 is a possible D gene (6 bases). The CDR3 has 14 amino acids. In germline, CDR1 is LGHNA, CDR2 YSLEER. Trimming left V 0 bases short and J 6 bases short, with 11 bases between. CDR3 protein: CASSQDRAGDGYTF. In DNA, the CDR3 is TGCGCCAGCAGCCAAGATCGCGCAGGGGATGGCTACACCTTC.

The V gene is TRBV30, the J gene TRBJ1-2, with D possibly TRBD1 on 6 matching bases. Trimming stripped 3 bases from V and 7 bases from J, with 9 bases between. This CDR3 is built from 11 residues. Looked up from germline, CDR1 is GTSNPN and CDR2 is SVGIG (reference sequence). The CDR3 bases are TGTGCCTGGAGGACAGGTTTTGGCTACACCTTC. It yields the protein CAWRTGFGYTF.

J is TRBJ1-4 and V is TRBV2; TRBD1 matches at 7 bases. Germline-derived CDR1 and CDR2 are SNHLY and FYNNEI. The CDR3 is 14 residues long. V lost 5 bases, J lost 4 bases, and 4 bases stayed unmatched. This chain's CDR3 is CASSRTGVNEKLFF. DNA for the CDR3: TGTGCCAGCAGTAGGACAGGCGTTAATGAAAAACTGTTTTTT.

This chain joins TRBV6-5 and TRBJ2-7, with 9 nucleotides matching TRBD1. The CDR3 sequence is 11 residues long. V shed 5 bases, J shed 9 bases, and the junction held 2 bases outside the gene matches. CDR1 is MNHEY and CDR2 is SVGAGI in the germline V gene. The CDR3 here is CASSDRGVQYF. The CDR3, as DNA: TGTGCCAGCAGTGACAGGGGGGTGCAGTACTTC.

The genes are TRBV10-3 and TRBJ1-1; 10 bases are a match to TRBD1. The germline CDR1 and CDR2 sequences are ENHRY and SYGVKD. V shed 6 bases, J shed 6 bases, and the junction held 4 bases outside the gene matches. The CDR3 extends over 13 amino acids. The CDR3, as DNA: TGTGCCATCAGCAGGGACAGGGGAGCTGAAGCTTTCTTT. Encoded protein: CAISRDRGAEAFF.

J is TRBJ2-3 and V is TRBV28; TRBD2 aligns across 9 bases. Germline CDR1 MDHEN, CDR2 SYDVKM. The CDR3 spans 16 residues. J was trimmed by 5 bases and V by 5 bases; bases with no gene match: 11. The CDR3 nucleotides read TGTGCCAGCAGTCCTGGGGCGGGAGGGGGGGGAGATACGCAGTATTTT. Amino acids: CASSPGAGGGGDTQYF.